What follows are 12 T cell receptor beta chains derived from one specimen sequenced in a study of T cells in localized non-small cell lung cancer. Sequencing used immunoSEQ multiplex PCR; TCRdb keeps in-frame clones, though not all of them. The data contain 48,000 or so clones, around 86% of them singletons. The source was peripheral blood, collected before any cancer treatment. Every receptor here comes from a male donor aged 60 or over with stage III squamous cell lung carcinoma.

This chain connects TRBV11-2 to TRBJ2-5; tentatively, D is TRBD1 (5 bases). Trimming cost V 9 bases and J 3 bases, with 11 bases left between them. The V gene's germline CDR1 is SGHAT and CDR2 FQNNGV. The CDR3 length is 12 residues. The CDR3 DNA is TGTGCCAGTTCTATCAGGGAAGAGACCCAGTACTTC. Residues: CASSIREETQYF.

The chain combines TRBV7-2 with TRBJ2-5; D might be TRBD2 (6 bases). Germline assignment: CDR1 SGHTA and CDR2 FQGNSA. This CDR3 spans 15 amino acids. V was clipped by 6 bases and J by 2 bases, with 16 bases between them. The CDR3 DNA sequence: TGTGCCAGCAGTCCAACGGGGACTCCGCAAGAGACCCAGTACTTC. This codes for CASSPTGTPQETQYF.

This clone was counted between two and nine times. The genes are TRBV5-1 and TRBJ1-5; TRBD1 is a possible D gene (6 bases). CDR3 length: 13 amino acids. The germline V gene encodes CDR1 SGHRS and CDR2 YFSETQ. V was pared by 2 bases and J by 5 bases, with 8 bases between. The CDR3 sequence: CASSFEGDQPQHF. CDR3 DNA sequence: TGCGCCAGCAGCTTCGAGGGGGATCAGCCCCAGCATTTT.

V gene TRBV7-2 combines with J gene TRBJ1-2; weak D call: TRBD1 (5 bases). The CDR3 length is 15 residues. V lost 3 bases, J lost 8 bases, and 19 bases lay in between. Germline V lookup: CDR1 SGHTA, CDR2 FQGNSA. CDR3 DNA sequence: TGTGCCAGCAGCTTCCAGGACGGACATCGAATCGGCTACACCTTC. Its protein product is CASSFQDGHRIGYTF. The whole variable domain, filled in from reference TRBV7-2 and TRBJ1-2, reads GAGVSQSPSNKVTEKGKDVELRCDPISGHTALYWYRQSLGQGLEFLIYFQGNSAPDKSGLPSDRFSAERTGGSVSTLTIQRTQQEDSAVYLCASSFQDGHRIGYTFGSGTRLTVV.

This clone was seen more than once but under ten times. The rearrangement joins TRBV19 to TRBJ2-1, with 9 bases matching TRBD1. The CDR3 runs 15 residues. The germline V gene has CDR1 LNHDA and CDR2 SQIVND (reference sequence). J was trimmed by 7 bases and V by 4 bases; bases with no gene match: 8. DNA of the CDR3: TGTGCCAGTAGTACCGCGGGGACAGGGAGGAATGAGCAGTTCTTC. This codes for CASSTAGTGRNEQFF.

V gene TRBV11-1 combines with J gene TRBJ1-6; perhaps TRBD1 as D (6 bases). CDR1 and CDR2 (germline): SGHAT, FQDESV (reference sequence). The CDR3 loop spans 15 amino acids. V was pared by 3 bases and J by 8 bases, with 14 bases between. This chain's CDR3 is CASSFSGGGDSPLHF. In nucleotides, the CDR3 is TGTGCCAGCAGCTTTTCGGGAGGGGGGGATTCACCCCTCCACTTT. Using reference TRBV11-1 and TRBJ1-6 for the parts outside the CDR3, the full variable domain is EAEVAQSPRYKITEKSQAVAFWCDPISGHATLYWYRQILGQGPELLVQFQDESVVDDSQLPKDRFSAERLKGVDSTLKIQPAELGDSAMYLCASSFSGGGDSPLHFGNGTRLTVT.

CDR3 region: CASAPHSNQPQHF. DNA for the CDR3: TGTGCCTCGGCGCCTCATAGCAATCAGCCCCAGCATTTT. V gene TRBV2 combines with J gene TRBJ1-5, with D unresolved. The CDR3 consists of 13 residues. Germline CDR1 is SNHLY and CDR2 is FYNNEI. V was cut by 11 bases and J by 0 bases, with 11 bases left in between.

The genes are TRBV11-2 and TRBJ1-1; no clear D gene. Germline V gives CDR1 SGHAT, CDR2 FQNNGV. V lost 5 bases, J lost 8 bases, and 15 bases lay in between. The CDR3 loop spans 13 amino acids. The CDR3, as DNA: TGTGCCAGCAGCCAGACGGGTCTCTCCGAAGCTTTCTTT. Translating it yields CASSQTGLSEAFF.

The rearrangement links TRBV7-8 to TRBJ1-6; D possibly corresponds to TRBD1 (5 bases). CDR1 and CDR2 from the germline V gene are SGHVS and FQNEAQ. The CDR3 loop spans 14 amino acids. V was pared by 1 base and J by 6 bases, with 7 bases between. The chain's CDR3 is CASSLGQLNSPLHF. CDR3 nucleotide sequence: TGTGCCAGCAGCTTAGGACAGCTTAATTCACCCCTCCACTTT.

The chain has TRBV7-2 and TRBJ2-1; 8 bases agree with TRBD2. Germline CDR1 reads SGHTA; CDR2 reads FQGNSA. The CDR3 totals 17 residues. V lost 0 bases to trimming and J lost 7 bases; unmatched junction nucleotides: 11. The CDR3 protein is CASSLAAGGVISNEQFF. DNA of the CDR3: TGTGCCAGCAGCTTAGCGGCGGGGGGCGTCATATCGAATGAGCAGTTCTTC.

J is TRBJ1-3 and V is TRBV7-2, with unresolved D. Per germline, CDR1 SGHTA and CDR2 FQGNSA. V was pared by 3 bases and J by 2 bases, with 5 bases between. The CDR3 runs to 13 residues. DNA for the CDR3: TGTGCCAGCAGCTTGAGTACTGGAAACACCATATATTTT. Its protein product is CASSLSTGNTIYF. Based on the CDR3 plus reference TRBV7-2 and TRBJ1-3, the full variable domain is GAGVSQSPSNKVTEKGKDVELRCDPISGHTALYWYRQSLGQGLEFLIYFQGNSAPDKSGLPSDRFSAERTGGSVSTLTIQRTQQEDSAVYLCASSLSTGNTIYFGEGSWLTVV.

This clone has just one count. The chain couples TRBV29-1 to TRBJ2-1; TRBD2 matches at 7 bases. Germline trimming cut 5 bases from V and 2 bases from J; bases unmatched to any gene: 9. Germline V gene data show CDR1 as SQVTM and CDR2 as ANQGSEA. CDR3 length equals 15 residues. Here the CDR3 DNA reads TGCAGCGTTCACCCAGCGGGGTTTACCTACAATGAGCAGTTCTTC. Its translation is CSVHPAGFTYNEQFF.